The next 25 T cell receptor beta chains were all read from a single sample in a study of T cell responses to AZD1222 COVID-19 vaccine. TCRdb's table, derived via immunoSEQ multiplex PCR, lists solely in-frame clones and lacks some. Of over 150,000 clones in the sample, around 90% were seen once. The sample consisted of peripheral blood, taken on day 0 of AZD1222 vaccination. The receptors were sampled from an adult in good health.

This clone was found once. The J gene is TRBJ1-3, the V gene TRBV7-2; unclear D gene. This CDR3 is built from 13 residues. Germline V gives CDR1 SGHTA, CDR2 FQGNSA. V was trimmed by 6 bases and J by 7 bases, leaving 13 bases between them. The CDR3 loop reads CASSSLVSNTIYF. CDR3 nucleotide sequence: TGTGCCAGCAGTTCTCTCGTATCCAACACCATATATTTT.

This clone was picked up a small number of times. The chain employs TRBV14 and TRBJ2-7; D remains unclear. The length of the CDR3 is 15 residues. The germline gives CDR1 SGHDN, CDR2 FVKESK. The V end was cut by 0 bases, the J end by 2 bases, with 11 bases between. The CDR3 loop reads CASSQDTGTAYEQYF. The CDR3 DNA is TGTGCCAGCAGCCAAGATACCGGAACCGCCTACGAGCAGTACTTC.

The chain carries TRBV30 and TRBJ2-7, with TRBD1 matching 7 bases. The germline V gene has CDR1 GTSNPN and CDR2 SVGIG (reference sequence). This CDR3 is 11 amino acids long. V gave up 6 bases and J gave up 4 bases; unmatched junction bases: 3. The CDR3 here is CACKQGYEQYF. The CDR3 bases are TGTGCCTGTAAACAGGGGTACGAGCAGTACTTC. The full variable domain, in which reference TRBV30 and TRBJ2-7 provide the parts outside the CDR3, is SQTIHQWPATLVQPVGSPLSLECTVEGTSNPNLYWYRQAAGRGLQLLFYSVGIGQISSEVPQNLSASRPQDRQFILSSKKLLLSDSGFYLCACKQGYEQYFGPGTRLTVT.

The CDR3 DNA reads as TGTGCCAGCAGCTTAATTGTGGCACAGGGGAGTCAGCCCCAGCATTTT. The encoded protein is CASSLIVAQGSQPQHF. The chain is built from TRBV7-2 and TRBJ1-5; the match to TRBD1 covers 7 bases. Trimming cost V 2 bases and J 6 bases; bases outside gene matches: 10. The CDR3 spans 16 residues. In germline, CDR1 is SGHTA, CDR2 FQGNSA.

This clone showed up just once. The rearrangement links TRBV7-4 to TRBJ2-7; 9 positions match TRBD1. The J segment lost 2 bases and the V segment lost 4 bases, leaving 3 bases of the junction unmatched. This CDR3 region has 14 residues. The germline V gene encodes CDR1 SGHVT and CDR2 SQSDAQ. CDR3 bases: TGTGCCAGCAGCTCCCGACAGGGGGCCTACGAGCAGTACTTC. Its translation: CASSSRQGAYEQYF.

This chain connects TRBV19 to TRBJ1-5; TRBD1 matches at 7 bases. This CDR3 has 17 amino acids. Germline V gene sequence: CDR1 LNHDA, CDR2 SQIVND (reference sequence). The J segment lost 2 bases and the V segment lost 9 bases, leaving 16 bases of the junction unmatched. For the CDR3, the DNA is TGTGCCAGCAGACCGTGGACTCTCCAGGGGGGCAATCAGCCCCAGCATTTT. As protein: CASRPWTLQGGNQPQHF.

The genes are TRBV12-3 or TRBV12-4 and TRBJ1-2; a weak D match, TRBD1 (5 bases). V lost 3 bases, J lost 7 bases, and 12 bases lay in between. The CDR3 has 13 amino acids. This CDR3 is CASSLGVLGGYTF. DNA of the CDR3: TGTGCCAGCAGTTTGGGGGTCCTTGGTGGCTACACCTTC.

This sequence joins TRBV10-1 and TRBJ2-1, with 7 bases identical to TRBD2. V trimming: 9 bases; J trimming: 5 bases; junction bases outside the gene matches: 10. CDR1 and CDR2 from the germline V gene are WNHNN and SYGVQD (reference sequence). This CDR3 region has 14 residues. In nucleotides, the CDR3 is TGCGCCAGTTCGACGGGACTAATTAACAATGAGCAGTTCTTC. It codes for CASSTGLINNEQFF.

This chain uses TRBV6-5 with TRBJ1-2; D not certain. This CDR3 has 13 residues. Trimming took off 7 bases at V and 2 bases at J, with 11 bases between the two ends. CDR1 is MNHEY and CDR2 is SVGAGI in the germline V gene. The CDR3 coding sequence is TGTGCCAGCAAGATAGGGCAGAACTATGGCTACACCTTC. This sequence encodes CASKIGQNYGYTF.

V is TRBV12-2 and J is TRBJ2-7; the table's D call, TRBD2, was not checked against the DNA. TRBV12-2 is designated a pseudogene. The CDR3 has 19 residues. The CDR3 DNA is TGTGCAAGTCGCCCAACACACCGGGCCCGGGAGGGCTCGTCGAACGAGCAGTACTTC. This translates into CASRPTHRAREGSSNEQYF.

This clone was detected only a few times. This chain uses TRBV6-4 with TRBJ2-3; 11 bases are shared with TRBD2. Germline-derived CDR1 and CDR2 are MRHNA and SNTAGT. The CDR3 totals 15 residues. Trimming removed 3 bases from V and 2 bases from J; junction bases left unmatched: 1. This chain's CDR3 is CASSEGLADTDTQYF. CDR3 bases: TGTGCCAGCAGTGAGGGACTAGCGGACACAGATACGCAGTATTTT.

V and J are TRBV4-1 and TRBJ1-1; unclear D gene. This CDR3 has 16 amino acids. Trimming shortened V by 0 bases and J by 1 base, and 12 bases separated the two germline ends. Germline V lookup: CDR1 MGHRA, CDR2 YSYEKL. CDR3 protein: CASSQESNLPNTEAFF. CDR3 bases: TGCGCCAGCAGCCAAGAATCGAACCTACCGAACACTGAAGCTTTCTTT.

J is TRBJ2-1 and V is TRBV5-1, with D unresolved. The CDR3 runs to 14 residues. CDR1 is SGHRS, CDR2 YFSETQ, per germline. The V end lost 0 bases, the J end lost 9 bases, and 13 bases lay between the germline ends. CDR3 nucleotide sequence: TGCGCCAGCAGCTTGGATGCAGGAAGTGTTGAGCAGTTCTTC. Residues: CASSLDAGSVEQFF.

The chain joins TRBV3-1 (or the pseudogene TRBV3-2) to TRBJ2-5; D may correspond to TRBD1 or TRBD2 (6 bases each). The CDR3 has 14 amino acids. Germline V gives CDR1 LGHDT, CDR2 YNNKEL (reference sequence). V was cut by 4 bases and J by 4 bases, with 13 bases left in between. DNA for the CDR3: TGTGCCAGCAGCCCTTGGGGGGCCGGAGAGACCCAGTACTTC. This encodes CASSPWGAGETQYF.

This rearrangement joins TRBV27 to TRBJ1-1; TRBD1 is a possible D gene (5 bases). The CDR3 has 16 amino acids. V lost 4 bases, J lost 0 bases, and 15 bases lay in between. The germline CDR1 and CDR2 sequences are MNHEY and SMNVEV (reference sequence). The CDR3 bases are TGTGCCAGCAGTTCCGTCCGGGGGGTACTGAACACTGAAGCTTTCTTT. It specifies CASSSVRGVLNTEAFF.

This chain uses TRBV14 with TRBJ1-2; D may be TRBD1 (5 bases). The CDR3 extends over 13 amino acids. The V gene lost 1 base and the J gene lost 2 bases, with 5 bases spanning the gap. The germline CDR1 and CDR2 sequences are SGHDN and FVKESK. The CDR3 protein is CASSQGGNYGYTF. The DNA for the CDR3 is TGTGCCAGCAGCCAAGGGGGCAACTATGGCTACACCTTC.

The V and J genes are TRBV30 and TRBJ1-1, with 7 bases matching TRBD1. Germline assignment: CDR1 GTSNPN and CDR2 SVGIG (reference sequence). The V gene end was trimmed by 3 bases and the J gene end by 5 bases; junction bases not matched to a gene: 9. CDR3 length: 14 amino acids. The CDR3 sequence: CAWSVGGASTEAFF. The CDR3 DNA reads TGTGCCTGGAGCGTAGGGGGCGCCTCTACTGAAGCTTTCTTT.

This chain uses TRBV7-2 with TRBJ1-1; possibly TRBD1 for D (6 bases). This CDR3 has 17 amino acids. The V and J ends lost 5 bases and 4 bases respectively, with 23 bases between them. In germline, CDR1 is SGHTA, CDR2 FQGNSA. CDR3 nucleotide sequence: TGTGCCAGCAGCCTCGGACAGTTAAGGGCGGGACTCACTGAAGCTTTCTTT. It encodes CASSLGQLRAGLTEAFF.

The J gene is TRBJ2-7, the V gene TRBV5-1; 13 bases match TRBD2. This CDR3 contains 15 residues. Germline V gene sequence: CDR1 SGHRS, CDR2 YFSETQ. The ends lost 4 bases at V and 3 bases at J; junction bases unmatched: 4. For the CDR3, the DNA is TGCGCCAGCAGCCCTCGGACTAGCGGGGGCTACGAGCAGTACTTC. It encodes CASSPRTSGGYEQYF.

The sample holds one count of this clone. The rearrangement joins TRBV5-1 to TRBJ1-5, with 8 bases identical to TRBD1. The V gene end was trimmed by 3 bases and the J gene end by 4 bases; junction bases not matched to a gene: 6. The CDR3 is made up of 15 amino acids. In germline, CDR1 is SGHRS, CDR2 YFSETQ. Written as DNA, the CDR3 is TGCGCCAGCAGCTGGGGGACAGGTCCGAATCAGCCCCAGCATTTT. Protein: CASSWGTGPNQPQHF.

The CDR3 here is CASSFRIVAGAFNEQFF. The CDR3 DNA reads TGTGCCAGCAGTTTCCGGATCGTTGCGGGAGCCTTCAATGAGCAGTTCTTC. This rearrangement joins TRBV27 to TRBJ2-1; 7 bases agree with TRBD2. The CDR3 covers 17 residues. V gave up 3 bases and J gave up 6 bases; unmatched junction bases: 14. CDR1 is MNHEY and CDR2 is SMNVEV in the germline V gene (reference sequence).

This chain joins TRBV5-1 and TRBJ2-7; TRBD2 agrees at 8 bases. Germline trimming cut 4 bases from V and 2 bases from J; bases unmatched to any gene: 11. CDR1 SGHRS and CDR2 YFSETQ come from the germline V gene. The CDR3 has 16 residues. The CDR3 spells CASSPETGLAPYEQYF. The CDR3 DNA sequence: TGCGCCAGCAGCCCGGAGACAGGACTAGCCCCCTACGAGCAGTACTTC.

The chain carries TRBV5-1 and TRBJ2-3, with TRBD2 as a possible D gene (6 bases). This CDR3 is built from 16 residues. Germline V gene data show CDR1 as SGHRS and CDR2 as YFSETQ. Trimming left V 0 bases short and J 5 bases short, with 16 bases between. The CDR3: CASSLDSGGTGDTQYF. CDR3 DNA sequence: TGCGCCAGCAGCTTGGATTCGGGCGGGACCGGAGATACGCAGTATTTT.

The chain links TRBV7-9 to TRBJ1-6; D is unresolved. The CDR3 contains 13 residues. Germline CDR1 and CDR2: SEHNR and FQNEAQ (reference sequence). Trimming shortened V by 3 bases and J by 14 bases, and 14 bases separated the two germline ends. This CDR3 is CASSLATAGSLHF. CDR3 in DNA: TGTGCCAGCAGCTTGGCCACCGCGGGGTCCCTCCACTTT.

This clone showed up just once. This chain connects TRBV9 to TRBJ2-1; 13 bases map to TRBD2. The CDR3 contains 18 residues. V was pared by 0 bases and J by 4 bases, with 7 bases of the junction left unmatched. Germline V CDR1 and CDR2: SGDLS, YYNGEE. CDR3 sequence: CASSVDGGGLAGYNEQFF. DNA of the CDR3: TGTGCCAGCAGCGTAGATGGAGGGGGACTAGCGGGGTACAATGAGCAGTTCTTC.